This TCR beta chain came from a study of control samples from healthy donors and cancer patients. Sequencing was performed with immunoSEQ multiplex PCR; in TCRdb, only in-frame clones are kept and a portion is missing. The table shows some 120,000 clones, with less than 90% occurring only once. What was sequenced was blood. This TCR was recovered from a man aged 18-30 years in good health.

In DNA form, the CDR3 reads TGTGCCAGTAGTACCCAGGGGTTTACTAATGAAAAACTGTTTTTT. As protein: CASSTQGFTNEKLFF. The chain joins TRBV19 to TRBJ1-4; perhaps TRBD1 as D (6 bases). In germline, CDR1 is LNHDA, CDR2 SQIVND (reference sequence). Trimming left V 4 bases short and J 2 bases short, with 11 bases between. The CDR3 spans 15 residues. Full variable domain (remainder filled in from reference TRBV19 and TRBJ1-4): DGGITQSPKYLFRKEGQNVTLSCEQNLNHDAMYWYRQDPGQGLRLIYYSQIVNDFQKGDIAEGYSVSREKKESFPLTVTSAQKNPTAFYLCASSTQGFTNEKLFFGSGTQLSVL.